Below, one T cell receptor (beta chain) is given with its context. Antigen unknown. The protocol was immunoSEQ multiplex PCR, while the TCRdb copy is restricted to in-frame clones and leaves out a portion. The table includes just under 65,000 clones, approximately 88% detected once. This entry comes from a study of PD-1 blockade in mismatch repair-deficient tumors. Study outcomes and limitations: Tumor-resident clones, often absent from pretreatment blood, expanded after pembrolizumab and then contracted.

The CDR3 runs to 14 residues. CDR1 SEHNR and CDR2 FQNEAQ come from the germline V gene (reference sequence). The V gene lost 1 base and the J gene lost 4 bases, with 11 bases spanning the gap. All patients were mismatch repair deficient, assessed by either PCR or immunohistochemistry. TCRs were sequenced from a few patients responding to pembrolizumab. The sequence derives from an adult with mismatch repair-deficient cancer. The starting material was peripheral blood, obtained 52 weeks after starting pembrolizumab. The chain has TRBV7-9 and TRBJ2-7; D is perhaps TRBD1 (6 bases). DNA for the CDR3: TGTGCCAGCAGCTTAGTACAGGGCCGGTACGAGCAGTACTTC. It codes for CASSLVQGRYEQYF.